A single sample is the source of the 5 T cell receptor beta chains below, sequenced in a study of graft-versus-host responses after intestinal transplantation (dated by TCRdb to about 2021). Explained via the paper, the time point label denotes: cells obtained before transplantation from donor or recipient. Mixed lymphocyte reactions plated around 200,000 CFSE-labeled pre-transplant responders with around 200,000 irradiated violet-dye-labeled stimulators and were cultured for 6 days. The method was the immunoSEQ multiplex PCR assay. TCRdb obtained this table from immuneACCESS and retained in-frame rearrangements with V and J assigned. These tables miss some clones; where compared with another copy, unresolved V genes account for less than half of the shortfall, and the remainder is unexplained. Here the sample has 1,500 to 2,000 clones; 35% to 45% occur a single time. Together, the top ten hold roughly 9% of the sample.

The source was alloreactive CD8+ T cells from a mixed lymphocyte reaction culture, collected before transplantation. Explained via the paper, the cell subset or site label denotes: CFSE-low proliferating T cells sorted from approximately six-day pre-transplant mixed lymphocyte reaction (GvH or HvG direction). The receptors were gathered from a human patient who was an organ donor for intestinal transplantation.

This clone is large (0.1 to 1%). The V call is TRBV4-2, the J call TRBJ2-7; 7 bases match TRBD2. V lost 0 bases and J lost 3; bases outside the gene matches: 8. This CDR3 is built from 16 residues. CDR1 is LGHNA and CDR2 is YNFKEQ in the germline V gene. CDR3 DNA: TGTGCCAGCAGCCAAGATTTGCCGGGGGACTACTACGAGCAGTACTTC. Translating it yields CASSQDLPGDYYEQYF.

The CDR3 DNA sequence: TGCGCCAGCAGTGAGGGACAGGGAAATGAGCAGTTCTTC. This translates into CASSEGQGNEQFF. The chain combines TRBV10-1 with TRBJ2-1, with 8 bases that match TRBD1. This CDR3 has 13 amino acids. Germline assignment: CDR1 WNHNN and CDR2 SYGVQD (reference sequence). Trimming at V came to 2 bases and at J to 7 bases, leaving 1 base not matched to a gene.

The table lists this clone with a count of one. The gene calls are TRBV18 and TRBJ1-2; no clear D. CDR1 and CDR2 from the germline V gene are KGHSH and LQKENI. V was pared by 3 bases and J by 9 bases, with 20 bases between. There are 15 residues in the CDR3. The CDR3 nucleotides read TGTGCCAGCTCACCCCAACGCGTGCGCCGGTCCCGCTACACCTTC. Translation: CASSPQRVRRSRYTF.

The CDR3 sequence is CASRARGYTEAFF. As DNA, the CDR3 is TGTGCCAGTAGGGCCCGGGGGTACACTGAAGCTTTCTTT. V usage is TRBV19 and J usage is TRBJ1-1, with D possibly being TRBD1 (5 bases). V was trimmed by 6 bases and J by 3 bases, leaving 11 bases between them. This CDR3 has 13 residues. In germline, CDR1 is LNHDA, CDR2 SQIVND (reference sequence).

The CDR3 protein is CASSLALGNEQFF. The CDR3 DNA is TGTGCCAGCAGCTTAGCTTTGGGCAATGAGCAGTTCTTC. The rearrangement links TRBV7-6 to TRBJ2-1, with D uncertain. The CDR3 consists of 13 residues. Germline loops: CDR1 SGHVS, CDR2 FNYEAQ. V dropped 0 bases and J dropped 6 bases, with 6 bases sitting between them.